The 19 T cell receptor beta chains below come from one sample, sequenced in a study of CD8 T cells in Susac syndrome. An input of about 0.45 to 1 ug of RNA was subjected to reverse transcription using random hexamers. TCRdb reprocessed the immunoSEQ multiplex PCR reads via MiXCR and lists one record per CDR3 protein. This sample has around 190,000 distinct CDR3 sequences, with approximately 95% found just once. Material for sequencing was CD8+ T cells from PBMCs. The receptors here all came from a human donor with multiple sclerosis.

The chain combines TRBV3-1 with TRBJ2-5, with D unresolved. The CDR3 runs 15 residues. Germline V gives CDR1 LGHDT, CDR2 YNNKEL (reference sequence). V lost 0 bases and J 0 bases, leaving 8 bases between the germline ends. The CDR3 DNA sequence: TGTGCCAGCAGCCAAGATGACACGTACCAAGAGACCCAGTACTTC. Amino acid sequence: CASSQDDTYQETQYF.

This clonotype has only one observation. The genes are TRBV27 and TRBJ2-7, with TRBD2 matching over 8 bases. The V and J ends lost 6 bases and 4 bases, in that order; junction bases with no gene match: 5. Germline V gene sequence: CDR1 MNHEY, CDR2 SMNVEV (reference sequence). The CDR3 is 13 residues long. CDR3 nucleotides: TGTGCCAGCAGGATTAGCGGGAAGTACGAGCAGTACTTC. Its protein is CASRISGKYEQYF.

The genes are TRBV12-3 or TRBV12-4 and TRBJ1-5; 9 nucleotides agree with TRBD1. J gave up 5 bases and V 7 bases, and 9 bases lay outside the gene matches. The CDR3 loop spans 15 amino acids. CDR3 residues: CASNPQGAWYQPQHF. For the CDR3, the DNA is TGTGCCAGCAATCCACAGGGGGCATGGTATCAGCCCCAGCATTTT.

The CDR3 region is CATRLAGGSNEQFF. CDR3 in DNA: TGTGCCACCAGACTAGCGGGAGGATCCAATGAGCAGTTCTTC. The chain couples TRBV7-9 to TRBJ2-1; 13 nucleotides match TRBD2. J gave up 6 bases and V 10 bases, and 6 bases lay outside the gene matches. The CDR3 is made up of 14 amino acids. Germline V lookup: CDR1 SEHNR, CDR2 FQNEAQ (reference sequence). Using reference TRBV7-9 and TRBJ2-1 for the parts outside the CDR3, the full variable domain is DTGVSQNPRHKITKRGQNVTFRCDPISEHNRLYWYRQTLGQGPEFLTYFQNEAQLEKSRLLSDRFSAERPKGSFSTLEIQRTEQGDSAMYLCATRLAGGSNEQFFGPGTRLTVL.

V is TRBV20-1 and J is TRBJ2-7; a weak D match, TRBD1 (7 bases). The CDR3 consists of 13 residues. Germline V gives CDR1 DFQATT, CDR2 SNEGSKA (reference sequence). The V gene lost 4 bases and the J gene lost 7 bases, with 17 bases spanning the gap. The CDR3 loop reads CSAIDREVWEQYF. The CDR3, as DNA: TGCAGTGCTATAGACAGGGAGGTGTGGGAGCAGTACTTC.

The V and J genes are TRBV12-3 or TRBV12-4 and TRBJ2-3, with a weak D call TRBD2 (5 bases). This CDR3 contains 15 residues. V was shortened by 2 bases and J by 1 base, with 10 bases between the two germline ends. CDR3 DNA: TGTGCCAGCAGTTTACGGCGGGCGGGCACAGATACGCAGTATTTT. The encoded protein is CASSLRRAGTDTQYF.

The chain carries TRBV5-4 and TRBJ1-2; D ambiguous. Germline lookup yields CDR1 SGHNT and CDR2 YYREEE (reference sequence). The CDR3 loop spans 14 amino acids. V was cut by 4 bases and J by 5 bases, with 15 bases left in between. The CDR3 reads CASSPTAGSYGYTF. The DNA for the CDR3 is TGTGCCAGCAGCCCTACTGCGGGTAGTTATGGCTACACCTTC.

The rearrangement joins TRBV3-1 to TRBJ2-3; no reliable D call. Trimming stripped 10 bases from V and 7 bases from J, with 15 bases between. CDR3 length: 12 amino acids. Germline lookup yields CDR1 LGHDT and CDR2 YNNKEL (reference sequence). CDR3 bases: TGTGCCAACCCTTGGGGATGGCATACGCAGTATTTT. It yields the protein CANPWGWHTQYF.

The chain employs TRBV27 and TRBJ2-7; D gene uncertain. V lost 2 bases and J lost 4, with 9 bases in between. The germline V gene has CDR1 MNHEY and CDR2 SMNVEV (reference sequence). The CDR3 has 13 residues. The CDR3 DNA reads TGTGCCAGCAGTTTAAGCAGGCAATACGAGCAGTACTTC. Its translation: CASSLSRQYEQYF.

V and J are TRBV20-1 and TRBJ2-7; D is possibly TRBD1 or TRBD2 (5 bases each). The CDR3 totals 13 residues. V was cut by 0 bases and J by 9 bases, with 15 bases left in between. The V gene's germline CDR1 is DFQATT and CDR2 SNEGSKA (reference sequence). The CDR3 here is CSARDLGTKTQYF. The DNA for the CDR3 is TGCAGTGCTAGAGATTTGGGGACCAAAACGCAGTACTTC.

The DNA of the CDR3 is TGTGCCAGCAGTCCCTTCAGGGGGCGCTTCGAGCAGTACTTC. Amino acids: CASSPFRGRFEQYF. The chain is built from TRBV27 and TRBJ2-7; TRBD1 matches at 8 bases. The CDR3 runs 14 residues. V dropped 5 bases and J dropped 6; count of bases not matched to a gene: 9. CDR1 and CDR2 from the germline V gene are MNHEY and SMNVEV (reference sequence).

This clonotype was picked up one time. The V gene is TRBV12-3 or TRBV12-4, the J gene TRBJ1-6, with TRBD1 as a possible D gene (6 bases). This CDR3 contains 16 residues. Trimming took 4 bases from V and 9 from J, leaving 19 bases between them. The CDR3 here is CASSSRRTASSSPLHF. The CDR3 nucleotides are TGTGCCAGCAGTTCCCGTAGGACAGCTTCTAGTTCACCCCTCCACTTT.

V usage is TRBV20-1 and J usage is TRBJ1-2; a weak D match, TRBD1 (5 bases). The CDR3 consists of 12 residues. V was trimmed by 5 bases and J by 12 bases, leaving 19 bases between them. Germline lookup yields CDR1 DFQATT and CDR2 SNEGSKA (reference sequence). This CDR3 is CSARRDRPLDTF. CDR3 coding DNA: TGCAGTGCTCGCCGGGACCGCCCTTTGGACACCTTC.

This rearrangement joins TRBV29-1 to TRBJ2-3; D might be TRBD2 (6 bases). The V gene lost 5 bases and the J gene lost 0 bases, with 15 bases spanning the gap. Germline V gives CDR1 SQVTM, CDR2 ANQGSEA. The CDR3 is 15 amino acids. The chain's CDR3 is CSVTRLGTSTDTQYF. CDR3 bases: TGCAGCGTTACCAGGCTAGGGACTAGCACAGATACGCAGTATTTT.

For the CDR3, the DNA is TGTGCCAGCTCCTTTGGATCCTACAATGAGCAGTTCTTC. Translating it yields CASSFGSYNEQFF. V usage is TRBV12-3 or TRBV12-4 and J usage is TRBJ2-1; D is uncertain. Trimming pared 8 bases from V and 1 base from J, leaving 9 bases between. The length of the CDR3 is 13 residues.

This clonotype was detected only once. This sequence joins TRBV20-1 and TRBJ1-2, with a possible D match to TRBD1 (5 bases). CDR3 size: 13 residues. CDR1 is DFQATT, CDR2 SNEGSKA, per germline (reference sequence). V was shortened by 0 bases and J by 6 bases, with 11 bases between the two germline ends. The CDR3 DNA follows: TGCAGTGCTAGAGACAGGGAATGGGATGGCTACACCTTC. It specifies CSARDREWDGYTF.

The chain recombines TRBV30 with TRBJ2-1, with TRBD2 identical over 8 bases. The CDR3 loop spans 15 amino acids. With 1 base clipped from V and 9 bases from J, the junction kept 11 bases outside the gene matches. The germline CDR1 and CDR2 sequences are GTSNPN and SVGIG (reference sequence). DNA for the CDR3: TGTGCCTGGAGTGGCCCGGGACTAGATCTTGGTGAGCAGTTCTTC. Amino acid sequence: CAWSGPGLDLGEQFF.

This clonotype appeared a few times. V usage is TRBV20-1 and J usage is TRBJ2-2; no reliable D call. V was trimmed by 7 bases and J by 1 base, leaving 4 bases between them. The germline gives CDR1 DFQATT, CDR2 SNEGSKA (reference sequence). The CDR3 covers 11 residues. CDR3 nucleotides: TGCAGTGTCAAGAACACCGGGGAGCTGTTTTTT. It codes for CSVKNTGELFF.

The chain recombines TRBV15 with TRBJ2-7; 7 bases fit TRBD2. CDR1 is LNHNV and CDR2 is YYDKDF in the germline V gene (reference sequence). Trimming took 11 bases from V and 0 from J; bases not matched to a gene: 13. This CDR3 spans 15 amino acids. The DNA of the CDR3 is TGTGCCCTGTCAGCAGAGCGGGGCAGCTCCTACGAGCAGTACTTC. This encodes CALSAERGSSYEQYF.